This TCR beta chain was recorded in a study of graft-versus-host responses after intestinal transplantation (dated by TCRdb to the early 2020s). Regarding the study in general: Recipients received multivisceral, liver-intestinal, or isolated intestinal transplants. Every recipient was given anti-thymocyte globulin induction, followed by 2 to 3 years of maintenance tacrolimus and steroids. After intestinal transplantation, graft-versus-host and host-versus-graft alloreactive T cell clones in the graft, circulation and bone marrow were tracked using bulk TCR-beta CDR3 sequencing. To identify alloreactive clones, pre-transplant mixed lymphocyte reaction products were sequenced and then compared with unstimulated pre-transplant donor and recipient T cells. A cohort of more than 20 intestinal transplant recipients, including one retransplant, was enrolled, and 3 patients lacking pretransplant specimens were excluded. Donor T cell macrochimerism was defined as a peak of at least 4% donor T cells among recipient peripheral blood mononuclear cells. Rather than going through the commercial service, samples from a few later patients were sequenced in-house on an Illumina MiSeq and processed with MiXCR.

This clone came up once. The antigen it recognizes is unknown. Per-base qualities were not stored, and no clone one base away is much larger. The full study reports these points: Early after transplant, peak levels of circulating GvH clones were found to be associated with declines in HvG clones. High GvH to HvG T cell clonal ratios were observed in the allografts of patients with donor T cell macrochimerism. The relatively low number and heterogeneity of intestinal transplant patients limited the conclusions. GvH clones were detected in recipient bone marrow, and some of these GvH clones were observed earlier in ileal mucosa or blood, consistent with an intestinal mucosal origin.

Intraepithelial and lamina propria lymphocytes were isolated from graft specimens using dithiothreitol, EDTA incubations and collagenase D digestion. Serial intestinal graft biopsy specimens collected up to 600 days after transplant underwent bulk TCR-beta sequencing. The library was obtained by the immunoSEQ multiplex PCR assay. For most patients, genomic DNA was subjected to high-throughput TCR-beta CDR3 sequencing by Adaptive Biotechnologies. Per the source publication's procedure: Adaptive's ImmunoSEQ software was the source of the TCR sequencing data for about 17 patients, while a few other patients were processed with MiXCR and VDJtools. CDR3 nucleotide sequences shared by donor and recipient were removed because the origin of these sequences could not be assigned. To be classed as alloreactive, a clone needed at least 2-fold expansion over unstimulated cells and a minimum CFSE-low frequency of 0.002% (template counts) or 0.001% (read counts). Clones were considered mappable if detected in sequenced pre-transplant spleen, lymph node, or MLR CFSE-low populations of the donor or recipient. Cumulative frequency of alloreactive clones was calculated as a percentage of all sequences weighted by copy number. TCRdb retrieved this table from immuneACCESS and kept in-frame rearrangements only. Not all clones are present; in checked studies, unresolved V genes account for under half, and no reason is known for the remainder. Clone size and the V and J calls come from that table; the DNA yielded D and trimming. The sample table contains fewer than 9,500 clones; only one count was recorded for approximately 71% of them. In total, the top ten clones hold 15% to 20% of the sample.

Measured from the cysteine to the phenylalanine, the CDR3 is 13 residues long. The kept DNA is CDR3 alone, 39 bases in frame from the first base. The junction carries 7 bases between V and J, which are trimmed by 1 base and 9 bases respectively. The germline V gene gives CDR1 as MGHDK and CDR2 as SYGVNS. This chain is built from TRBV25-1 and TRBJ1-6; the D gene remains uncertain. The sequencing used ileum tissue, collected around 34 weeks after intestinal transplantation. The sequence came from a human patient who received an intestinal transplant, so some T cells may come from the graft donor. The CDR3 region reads CASSELSRSPLHF. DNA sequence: TGTGCCAGCAGTGAATTGAGTCGTTCACCCCTCCACTTT.